The 5 T cell receptor beta chains in this list originate from one sample, sequenced in a study of blood T cell repertoires in COVID-19. The method was immunoSEQ multiplex PCR; TCRdb's version includes in-frame clones alone and lacks a portion of them. The sample includes about 290,000 clones, roughly 89% of them seen just once. Sequencing was performed on peripheral blood. These receptors were taken from a woman in her twenties or thirties with COVID-19, enrolled during active disease.

CDR3 sequence: CASSPGQGSFGRNTEAFF. CDR3 coding DNA: TGTGCCAGCAGCCCGGGACAGGGGTCTTTTGGCAGAAACACTGAAGCTTTCTTT. The V and J genes are TRBV14 and TRBJ1-1; 10 bases are a match to TRBD1. The germline CDR1 and CDR2 sequences are SGHDN and FVKESK. Unmatched junction bases numbered 13, after V lost 4 bases and J lost 2 bases. The CDR3 totals 18 residues.

The CDR3 region has the DNA TGCGCCAGCAGCTTGGCCGAGACTAGCCCCTACAATGAGCAGTTCTTC. This translates into CASSLAETSPYNEQFF. This rearrangement joins TRBV5-1 to TRBJ2-1; 7 bases align to TRBD2. V was clipped by 0 bases and J by 2 bases; unmatched bases: 5. Per germline, CDR1 SGHRS and CDR2 YFSETQ. The length of the CDR3 is 16 residues. Combining the CDR3 with reference TRBV5-1 and TRBJ2-1 gives the whole variable domain KAGVTQTPRYLIKTRGQQVTLSCSPISGHRSVSWYQQTPGQGLQFLFEYFSETQRNKGNFPGRFSGRQFSNSRSEMNVSTLELGDSALYLCASSLAETSPYNEQFFGPGTRLTVL.

This chain connects TRBV7-9 to TRBJ1-2; 9 bases map to TRBD1. This CDR3 contains 14 residues. Germline V lookup: CDR1 SEHNR, CDR2 FQNEAQ (reference sequence). V gave up 5 bases and J gave up 4 bases; unmatched junction bases: 5. CDR3: CASSTTGGVYGYTF. The CDR3 nucleotides read TGTGCCAGCAGCACGACAGGGGGGGTCTATGGCTACACCTTC.

CDR3 loop: CASSVLYNEQFF. The CDR3, as DNA: TGTGCCAGCAGTGTACTGTACAATGAGCAGTTCTTC. This chain connects TRBV2 to TRBJ2-1; D uncertain. Germline assignment: CDR1 SNHLY and CDR2 FYNNEI. V was shortened by 4 bases and J by 4 bases, with 5 bases between the two germline ends. The length of the CDR3 is 12 residues.

The CDR3 is CASSGSGQRYYEQYF. The CDR3 bases are TGTGCCAGCAGCGGGTCGGGACAGAGATACTACGAGCAGTACTTC. The V call is TRBV21-1, the J call TRBJ2-7; the D call in the table, TRBD1, was not verified against the DNA. TRBV21-1 is flagged as a pseudogene. The CDR3 has 15 amino acids.